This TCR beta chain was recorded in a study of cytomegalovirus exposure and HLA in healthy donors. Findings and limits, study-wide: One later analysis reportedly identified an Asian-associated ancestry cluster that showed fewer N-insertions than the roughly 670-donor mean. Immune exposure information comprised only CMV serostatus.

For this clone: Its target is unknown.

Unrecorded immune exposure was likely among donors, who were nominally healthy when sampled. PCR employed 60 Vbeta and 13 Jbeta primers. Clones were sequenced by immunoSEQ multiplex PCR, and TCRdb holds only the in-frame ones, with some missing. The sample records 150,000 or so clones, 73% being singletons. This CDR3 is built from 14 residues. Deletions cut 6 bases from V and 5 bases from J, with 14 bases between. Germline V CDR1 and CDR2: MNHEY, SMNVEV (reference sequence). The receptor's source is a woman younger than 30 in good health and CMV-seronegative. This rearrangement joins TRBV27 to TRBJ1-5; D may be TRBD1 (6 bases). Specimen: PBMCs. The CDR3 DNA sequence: TGTGCCAGCAGCCTTACAGGGCTCCATCAGCCCCAGCATTTT. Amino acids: CASSLTGLHQPQHF.